One and the same sample provided the 15 T cell receptor beta chains below, sequenced in a study of blood T cell repertoires in COVID-19. The data were produced by immunoSEQ multiplex PCR, yet TCRdb's version contains in-frame clones alone and is incomplete. Among approximately 300,000 clones listed, just under 90% were seen once. Material: PBMCs or T cells enriched from blood (not recorded which). These receptors were collected from a woman in her twenties or thirties who had recovered from COVID-19.

CDR3 sequence reads: CASSSRYGGTTEAFF. In DNA, the CDR3 is TGTGCCAGCAGTTCACGGTATGGCGGAACCACTGAAGCTTTCTTT. The rearrangement uses TRBV6-5 and TRBJ1-1, with D unresolved. The germline V gene has CDR1 MNHEY and CDR2 SVGAGI. The length of the CDR3 is 15 residues. V dropped 4 bases and J dropped 4 bases, with 16 bases sitting between them.

The chain carries TRBV18 and TRBJ1-3; 8 nucleotides match TRBD1. Germline CDR1 is KGHSH and CDR2 is LQKENI. The CDR3 extends over 15 amino acids. After removal of 4 bases from V and 4 bases from J, the junction contained 6 bases not matched to a gene. The CDR3: CASSLGQGQGNTIYF. The CDR3 region has the DNA TGTGCCAGCTCACTCGGACAGGGTCAAGGAAACACCATATATTTT.

This clone was observed once. J is TRBJ1-1 and V is TRBV5-1; the match to TRBD1 covers 9 bases. The CDR3 is 15 residues long. V was clipped by 4 bases and J by 0 bases; unmatched bases: 4. The germline V gene encodes CDR1 SGHRS and CDR2 YFSETQ. CDR3 nucleotides: TGCGCCAGCAGCCCAGGGACAGGGATGAACACTGAAGCTTTCTTT. It translates to CASSPGTGMNTEAFF.

This chain uses TRBV7-6 with TRBJ1-1; D may be TRBD1 (5 bases). Germline V lookup: CDR1 SGHVS, CDR2 FNYEAQ. The CDR3 runs to 15 residues. Trimming took 4 bases from V and 4 from J, leaving 16 bases between them. CDR3 in DNA: TGTGCCAGCAGCTGGGACTCTCGGGGGGGCACTGAAGCTTTCTTT. Its protein product is CASSWDSRGGTEAFF. Variable domain in full (rest from reference TRBV7-6 and TRBJ1-1): GAGVSQSPRYKVTKRGQDVALRCDPISGHVSLYWYRQALGQGPEFLTYFNYEAQQDKSGLPNDRFSAERPEGSISTLTIQRTEQRDSAMYRCASSWDSRGGTEAFFGQGTRLTVV.

J is TRBJ1-3 and V is TRBV28; D gene uncertain. Germline V CDR1 and CDR2: MDHEN, SYDVKM. Trimming stripped 1 base from V and 0 bases from J, with 7 bases between. The CDR3 is made up of 15 amino acids. CDR3 coding DNA: TGTGCCAGCAGTTTATTCACAAACTCTGGAAACACCATATATTTT. This translates into CASSLFTNSGNTIYF.

The chain combines TRBV15 with TRBJ2-7; 10 bases agree with TRBD2. With 4 bases clipped from V and 2 bases from J, the junction kept 2 bases outside the gene matches. The CDR3 has 14 amino acids. Germline CDR1 LNHNV, CDR2 YYDKDF (reference sequence). The CDR3 sequence: CATSTGLAAYEQYF. The CDR3 DNA follows: TGTGCCACCAGCACCGGACTAGCGGCCTACGAGCAGTACTTC.

Here the CDR3 reads CASSFRRGGEKLFF. The CDR3 DNA is TGTGCCAGCAGTTTTCGGAGAGGGGGTGAAAAACTGTTTTTT. This chain joins TRBV27 and TRBJ1-4, with D tentatively TRBD1 (6 bases). Germline loops: CDR1 MNHEY, CDR2 SMNVEV (reference sequence). V was pared by 3 bases and J by 7 bases, with 12 bases between. The CDR3 is made up of 14 amino acids.

V is TRBV9 and J is TRBJ2-7; D is perhaps TRBD1 (5 bases). Germline CDR1 and CDR2: SGDLS and YYNGEE. Deletions cut 0 bases from V and 0 bases from J, with 13 bases between. This CDR3 comprises 16 residues. The CDR3 sequence is CASSVGTGTLSYEQYF. Here the CDR3 DNA reads TGTGCCAGCAGCGTAGGTACAGGAACCCTCTCCTACGAGCAGTACTTC.

The chain joins TRBV2 to TRBJ2-5; TRBD1 is a possible D gene (6 bases). The V gene lost 5 bases and the J gene lost 1 base, with 11 bases spanning the gap. The germline CDR1 and CDR2 sequences are SNHLY and FYNNEI. The CDR3 runs to 14 residues. CDR3 nucleotides: TGTGCCAGCAGTAAGGGACATAGCCAAGAGACCCAGTACTTC. Translating it yields CASSKGHSQETQYF.

The rearrangement joins TRBV28 to TRBJ1-5, with D hard to call. Trimming cost V 8 bases and J 0 bases, with 14 bases left between them. The CDR3 is 15 residues long. From germline, CDR1 is MDHEN and CDR2 SYDVKM. The CDR3 protein is CASRTSGYSNQPQHF. The CDR3 bases are TGTGCCAGCCGCACCTCGGGATATAGCAATCAGCCCCAGCATTTT.

This clone has a single count. The rearrangement joins TRBV3-1 (or the pseudogene TRBV3-2) to TRBJ1-1; 7 bases align to TRBD1. Germline loops: CDR1 LGHDT, CDR2 YNNKEL (reference sequence). J was trimmed by 2 bases and V by 4 bases; bases with no gene match: 4. CDR3 length equals 14 residues. CDR3 loop: CASSRRQGNTEAFF. In DNA form, the CDR3 reads TGTGCCAGCAGCCGGAGACAGGGAAACACTGAAGCTTTCTTT.

The J gene is TRBJ2-1, the V gene TRBV4-2; 9 nucleotides match TRBD2. Germline loops: CDR1 LGHNA, CDR2 YNFKEQ. V shed 0 bases and J 10 bases; nucleotides not matched to a gene: 22. The CDR3 consists of 20 residues. DNA for the CDR3: TGTGCCAGCAGCCAAGATAGTTGGCTAGCGGGACCCCCCAGGGCATGGGAGCAGTTCTTC. Its translation is CASSQDSWLAGPPRAWEQFF.

In its sample, this clone was seen once. V gene TRBV7-9 combines with J gene TRBJ2-7; the match to TRBD1 covers 8 bases. CDR3 length equals 17 residues. Germline CDR1 SEHNR, CDR2 FQNEAQ (reference sequence). V was clipped by 0 bases and J by 5 bases; unmatched bases: 12. CDR3 nucleotides: TGTGCCAGCAGCTTAGCCATCCTCAGGGGGCAAGTGGACGAGCAGTACTTC. This sequence encodes CASSLAILRGQVDEQYF.

V gene TRBV5-1 combines with J gene TRBJ2-1, with D tentatively TRBD1 (6 bases). V lost 4 bases and J lost 8, with 13 bases in between. The CDR3 totals 13 residues. CDR1 and CDR2 (germline): SGHRS, YFSETQ. This chain's CDR3 is CASSPGDFDEQFF. The CDR3, as DNA: TGCGCCAGCAGCCCAGGGGATTTCGATGAGCAGTTCTTC.

This clone appeared a few times. The chain has TRBV5-8 and TRBJ2-7, with D unclear. Germline-derived CDR1 and CDR2 are SGHTS and YDEGEE. The CDR3 totals 12 residues. Trimming left V 2 bases short and J 6 bases short, with 9 bases between. This chain's CDR3 is CASSFGRVEQYF. The DNA for the CDR3 is TGTGCCAGCAGCTTTGGCCGGGTCGAGCAGTACTTC. Based on the CDR3 plus reference TRBV5-8 and TRBJ2-7, the full variable domain is EAGVTQSPTHLIKTRGQQATLRCSPISGHTSVYWYQQALGLGLQFLLWYDEGEERNRGNFPPRFSGRQFPNYSSELNVNALELEDSALYLCASSFGRVEQYFGPGTRLTVT.